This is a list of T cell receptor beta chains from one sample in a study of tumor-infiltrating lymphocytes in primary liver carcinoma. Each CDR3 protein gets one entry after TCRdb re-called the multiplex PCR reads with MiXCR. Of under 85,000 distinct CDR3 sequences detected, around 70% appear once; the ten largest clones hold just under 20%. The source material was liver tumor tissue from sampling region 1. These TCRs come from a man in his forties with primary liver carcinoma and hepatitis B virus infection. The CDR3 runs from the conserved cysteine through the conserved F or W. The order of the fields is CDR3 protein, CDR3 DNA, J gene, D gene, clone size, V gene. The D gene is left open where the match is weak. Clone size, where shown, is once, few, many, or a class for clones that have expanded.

CDR3: CATNDASGRGRETQYF
DNA: TGTGCCACCAATGACGCTAGCGGGAGGGGGAGGGAGACCCAGTACTTC
J: TRBJ2-5
D: TRBD2
size: .
V: TRBV24-1

CDR3: CASRPRAGAVVGELFF
DNA: TGTGCCAGCAGGCCGAGGGCGGGAGCGGTAGTGGGGGAGCTGTTTTTT
J: TRBJ2-2
D: TRBD2
size: many
V: TRBV6-1

CDR3: CVSSPPGLAGLNSYEQYF
DNA: TGTGTCAGCAGCCCCCCTGGACTAGCGGGCCTTAACTCCTACGAGCAGTACTTC
J: TRBJ2-7
D: TRBD2
size: .
V: TRBV13

CDR3: CASSQDHYYNEQFF
DNA: TGTGCCAGCAGCCAAGATCACTACTACAATGAGCAGTTCTTC
J: TRBJ2-1
D: .
size: medium-sized
V: TRBV14

CDR3: CACRPGTDSNQPQHF
DNA: TGTGCCTGCAGACCTGGGACGGATAGCAATCAGCCCCAGCATTTT
J: TRBJ1-5
D: .
size: .
V: TRBV6-6

CDR3: CASSLWSLGRTNDQFF
DNA: TGCGCCAGCAGTCTCTGGAGCCTGGGCAGGACCAATGACCAGTTCTTC
J: TRBJ2-1
D: .
size: .
V: TRBV12-3/TRBV12-4

CDR3: CASSKVHGFEGGYTF
DNA: TGTGCCAGCAGCAAAGTCCACGGCTTTGAGGGAGGCTACACCTTC
J: TRBJ1-2
D: .
size: many
V: TRBV21-1

CDR3: CASSKQGVNNQPQHF
DNA: TGTGCCAGCAGTAAACAGGGAGTAAACAATCAGCCCCAGCATTTT
J: TRBJ1-5
D: .
size: many
V: TRBV6-2/TRBV6-3

CDR3: CASSSDTGPRQFF
DNA: TGCGCCAGCAGCTCAGATACAGGGCCGCGGCAGTTCTTC
J: TRBJ2-1
D: .
size: many
V: TRBV5-1

CDR3: CAISLGGGADVNEQFF
DNA: TGTGCCATCAGCTTAGGAGGGGGCGCCGATGTAAACGAGCAGTTCTTC
J: TRBJ2-1
D: .
size: once
V: TRBV7-3

CDR3: CASSLAAGTVSYEQYF
DNA: TGTGCCAGCAGCTTGGCGGCGGGGACTGTCTCCTACGAGCAGTACTTC
J: TRBJ2-7
D: .
size: many
V: TRBV5-4

CDR3: CSAKAIQGPTEAFF
DNA: TGCAGTGCTAAAGCCATACAGGGGCCCACTGAAGCTTTCTTT
J: TRBJ1-1
D: TRBD1
size: .
V: TRBV20-1

CDR3: CASSPRTGMNYGYIF
DNA: TGTGCCAGCAGCCCTCGAACAGGGATGAACTATGGCTACATCTTC
J: TRBJ1-2
D: .
size: .
V: TRBV7-8